These T cell receptor beta chains were read from a single sample in a study of T cells in Graves' hyperthyroidism and ophthalmopathy. TCRdb re-called the multiplex PCR reads with MiXCR, one entry per CDR3 protein. The sample has around 560,000 distinct CDR3 sequences; over 15% are singletons. Sequencing input: blood. These receptors were taken from a young woman with Graves' hyperthyroidism. CDR3s include the opening cysteine and the closing phenylalanine or tryptophan. The order of the fields is CDR3 protein, CDR3 DNA, V gene, D gene, clone size, J gene. A D gene is named only where the DNA matches it firmly. Size is omitted from some rows. Given values are once, few, many or a class for expanded clones.

CDR3: CASSEAGGWGSEAFF; DNA: TGTGCCAGCAGTGAAGCTGGGGGGTGGGGATCTGAAGCTTTCTTT; V: TRBV6-1; D: NA; size: NA; J: TRBJ1-1
CDR3: CSARPTQVGLRLEQYF; DNA: TGCAGTGCTAGACCCACTCAGGTAGGTCTCCGACTCGAGCAGTACTTC; V: TRBV20-1; D: NA; size: NA; J: TRBJ2-7
CDR3: CSGSPLRTDTQYF; DNA: TGCAGCGGAAGTCCCCTCCGCACAGATACGCAGTATTTT; V: TRBV29-1; D: NA; size: few; J: TRBJ2-3
CDR3: CASSESRLNQPQHF; DNA: TGTGCCAGCAGTGAAAGCAGGCTCAATCAGCCCCAGCATTTT; V: TRBV6-1; D: NA; size: few; J: TRBJ1-5
CDR3: CATSTTDHRNTEAFF; DNA: TGTGCCACCAGCACGACGGATCATAGGAACACTGAAGCTTTCTTT; V: TRBV15; D: NA; size: many; J: TRBJ1-1
CDR3: CASSHGLQLTYEQYF; DNA: TGTGCCAGCAGCCATGGACTACAACTTACCTACGAGCAGTACTTC; V: TRBV14; D: NA; size: many; J: TRBJ2-7
CDR3: CASSHPGRSYGYTF; DNA: TGTGCCAGCAGTCACCCGGGACGGAGCTATGGCTACACCTTC; V: TRBV6-2/TRBV6-3; D: NA; size: many; J: TRBJ1-2
CDR3: CASRDSTDTQYF; DNA: TGCGCCAGCAGGGACAGCACAGATACGCAGTATTTT; V: TRBV10-1; D: NA; size: many; J: TRBJ2-3
CDR3: CASKGRAGGAGETQYF; DNA: TGTGCCAGCAAGGGTCGAGCGGGGGGCGCGGGGGAGACCCAGTACTTC; V: TRBV2; D: TRBD2; size: NA; J: TRBJ2-5
CDR3: CASSLGGASQPQHF; DNA: TGTGCCAGCAGCTTAGGGGGGGCAAGTCAGCCCCAGCATTTT; V: TRBV7-9; D: NA; size: few; J: TRBJ1-5
CDR3: CSARGADGNNYGYTF; DNA: TGCAGTGCTAGGGGAGCGGACGGCAATAACTATGGCTACACCTTC; V: TRBV20-1; D: NA; size: many; J: TRBJ1-2
CDR3: CASSLRKPTNEQFF; DNA: TGTGCCAGCAGTTTACGCAAGCCTACCAATGAGCAGTTCTTC; V: TRBV12-3/TRBV12-4; D: NA; size: many; J: TRBJ2-1